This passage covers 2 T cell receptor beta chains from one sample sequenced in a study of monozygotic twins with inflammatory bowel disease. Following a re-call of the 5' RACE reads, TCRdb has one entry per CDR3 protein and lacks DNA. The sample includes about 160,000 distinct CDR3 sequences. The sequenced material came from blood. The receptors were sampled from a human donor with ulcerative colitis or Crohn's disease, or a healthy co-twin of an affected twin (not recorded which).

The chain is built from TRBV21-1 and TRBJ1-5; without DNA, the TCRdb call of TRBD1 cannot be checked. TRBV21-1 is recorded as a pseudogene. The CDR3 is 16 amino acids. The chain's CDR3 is CASSPRRTDSNQPQHF.

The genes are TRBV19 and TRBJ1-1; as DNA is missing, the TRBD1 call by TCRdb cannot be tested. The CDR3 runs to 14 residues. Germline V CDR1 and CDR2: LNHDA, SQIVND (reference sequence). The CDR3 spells CASSGGARGTEAFF.